These 26 T cell receptor beta chains originate from one sample sequenced in a study of Ad26.COV2.S vaccination and SARS-CoV-2 variants. Treatment specified: 15 to 20 received Ad26.COV2.S at low or high dose, single or two shots; roughly five received placebo; per-sample allocation not given. Vaccine and placebo recipients were sampled on day 63 after the first injection. The method was immunoSEQ multiplex PCR; TCRdb's version includes in-frame clones alone and lacks a portion of them. This table has just over 350,000 clones, approximately 85% appearing once. Sequences were derived from peripheral blood, sampled in a trial of Ad26.COV2.S vaccine versus placebo. The receptor source for this set is a person between 18 and 65 years old who received the Ad26.COV2.S COVID-19 vaccine or a placebo.

The sample holds many counts of this clone. This chain uses TRBV4-1 with TRBJ1-2, with D unclear. Trimming took 1 base from V and 4 from J, leaving 13 bases between them. The CDR3 consists of 15 residues. Germline CDR1 reads MGHRA; CDR2 reads YSYEKL. The CDR3 is CASSQGRSTGYGYTF. In DNA form, the CDR3 reads TGCGCCAGCAGCCAAGGCAGGTCGACTGGCTATGGCTACACCTTC.

This sequence joins TRBV2 and TRBJ2-7; D is possibly TRBD1 (6 bases). There are 14 residues in the CDR3. The ends were cut back, 7 bases at V and 0 bases at J, with 13 bases in the middle. The germline V gene encodes CDR1 SNHLY and CDR2 FYNNEI. The CDR3 spells CASNDQGSSYEQYF. CDR3 DNA sequence: TGTGCCAGCAACGACCAGGGGAGCTCCTACGAGCAGTACTTC.

This clone was picked up one time. The chain has TRBV30 and TRBJ1-1; unclear D gene. This CDR3 contains 12 residues. Germline assignment: CDR1 GTSNPN and CDR2 SVGIG (reference sequence). V shed 4 bases and J shed 1 base, with 7 bases lying between them. The CDR3 protein is CAWKEGNTEAFF. CDR3 nucleotides: TGTGCCTGGAAGGAGGGGAACACTGAAGCTTTCTTT.

V and J are TRBV15 and TRBJ2-1; D gene uncertain. The ends were cut back, 0 bases at V and 6 bases at J, with 9 bases in the middle. Germline assignment: CDR1 LNHNV and CDR2 YYDKDF (reference sequence). CDR3 length: 14 residues. The CDR3 loop reads CATSRDLVANEQFF. CDR3 in DNA: TGTGCCACCAGCAGAGATTTAGTTGCCAATGAGCAGTTCTTC.

The CDR3 reads CASSLRAGGTDEQFF. DNA for the CDR3: TGTGCCAGCAGCTTACGAGCGGGGGGGACGGATGAGCAGTTCTTC. The genes are TRBV5-4 and TRBJ2-1, with 10 bases that match TRBD2. J lost 8 bases, V lost 2 bases, and 7 bases had no gene match. CDR1 and CDR2 from the germline V gene are SGHNT and YYREEE (reference sequence). The CDR3 is made up of 15 amino acids.

The chain uses TRBV9 and TRBJ2-2; TRBD2 matches 13 bases. The germline V gene has CDR1 SGDLS and CDR2 YYNGEE. V trimming: 3 bases; J trimming: 4 bases; junction bases outside the gene matches: 6. The CDR3 loop spans 17 amino acids. CDR3 sequence reads: CASSALAGGPGTGELFF. The DNA for the CDR3 is TGTGCCAGCAGCGCACTAGCGGGGGGGCCCGGCACCGGGGAGCTGTTTTTT.

V gene TRBV5-1 combines with J gene TRBJ1-3; D unresolved. Germline loops: CDR1 SGHRS, CDR2 YFSETQ. The CDR3 is 18 amino acids. V lost 2 bases, J lost 1 base, and 19 bases lay in between. The CDR3 region has the DNA TGCGCCAGCAGCTTAGGTGTGGCAGGTTTCCGATCTGGAAACACCATATATTTT. Translated, it gives CASSLGVAGFRSGNTIYF.

A few counts support this clone. This rearrangement joins TRBV2 to TRBJ2-2, with a weak D call TRBD2 (5 bases). Looked up from germline, CDR1 is SNHLY and CDR2 is FYNNEI. This CDR3 region has 15 residues. Trimming removed 8 bases at V and 0 bases at J, with 13 bases between. As DNA, the CDR3 is TGTGCCAGCGGTCGGGGAACTTCGAACACCGGGGAGCTGTTTTTT. Protein: CASGRGTSNTGELFF.

The chain couples TRBV18 to TRBJ2-6; D is unresolved. Germline values: CDR1 KGHSH, CDR2 LQKENI. V lost 3 bases and J lost 2, with 11 bases in between. The CDR3 sequence is 16 residues long. This CDR3 reads CASSPPGLAGANVLTF. CDR3 DNA sequence: TGTGCCAGCTCACCCCCCGGTTTAGCTGGGGCCAACGTCCTGACTTTC.

The chain employs TRBV9 and TRBJ2-1; tentatively, D is TRBD2 (5 bases). This CDR3 is 16 amino acids long. Germline CDR1 SGDLS, CDR2 YYNGEE. Trimming cost V 4 bases and J 7 bases, with 21 bases left between them. The CDR3 nucleotides read TGTGCCAGCAGCCCCCGCAGCGGTCAAAAGTTGAATGAGCAGTTCTTC. This encodes CASSPRSGQKLNEQFF.

The chain links TRBV10-3 to TRBJ1-1; 8 nucleotides match TRBD1. CDR3 length: 12 residues. Germline trimming cut 10 bases from V and 4 bases from J; bases unmatched to any gene: 5. Germline values: CDR1 ENHRY, CDR2 SYGVKD. The CDR3 nucleotides are TGTGCCACCAAACAGGGGGGCACTGAAGCTTTCTTT. Protein: CATKQGGTEAFF.

This clone was seen a handful of times. CDR3 DNA: TGCAGTGCTAGAGATTGGAAGGAGCAGTACTTC. Its protein product is CSARDWKEQYF. The rearrangement links TRBV20-1 to TRBJ2-7; D unresolved. Trimming removed 0 bases from V and 7 bases from J, with 7 bases in between. Germline values: CDR1 DFQATT, CDR2 SNEGSKA (reference sequence). The CDR3 length is 11 residues.

This chain connects TRBV19 to TRBJ1-4; D is uncertain. V dropped 8 bases and J dropped 2 bases, with 12 bases sitting between them. Germline loops: CDR1 LNHDA, CDR2 SQIVND (reference sequence). This CDR3 region has 14 residues. CDR3: CASQLGNTNEKLFF. The CDR3 DNA follows: TGTGCCAGTCAACTAGGGAATACTAATGAAAAACTGTTTTTT.

This chain connects TRBV7-2 to TRBJ2-2; no definite D call. Between the trimmed V and J ends, which lost 5 bases and 6 bases, there was a span of 10 bases. CDR3 length: 13 residues. CDR1 and CDR2 (germline): SGHTA, FQGNSA. CDR3 nucleotide sequence: TGTGCCAGCAGCCCCCCATCATCCGGGGAGCTGTTTTTT. Its translation is CASSPPSSGELFF.

V usage is TRBV5-1 and J usage is TRBJ1-2, with a tentative D call TRBD1 (5 bases). The CDR3 is 14 residues long. The ends were cut back, 2 bases at V and 7 bases at J, with 15 bases in the middle. Germline CDR1 reads SGHRS; CDR2 reads YFSETQ. CDR3 sequence reads: CASSFWGDPTGYTF. CDR3 nucleotides: TGCGCCAGCAGCTTTTGGGGGGATCCTACTGGCTACACCTTC.

V and J are TRBV28 and TRBJ2-2; 8 nucleotides align to TRBD2. This CDR3 comprises 13 residues. Germline-derived CDR1 and CDR2 are MDHEN and SYDVKM. The junction had 5 bases not matched to a gene; V was cut back by 6 bases and J by 8 bases. The CDR3 bases are TGTGCCAGCAGGTCAAGCGGGGGTGGGGAGCTGTTTTTT. Translation: CASRSSGGGELFF.

The V gene is TRBV4-1, the J gene TRBJ2-1; 10 bases line up with TRBD2. V trimming: 4 bases; J trimming: 9 bases; junction bases outside the gene matches: 9. The germline CDR1 and CDR2 sequences are MGHRA and YSYEKL. The CDR3 contains 15 residues. The CDR3 DNA reads as TGCGCCAGCAGCCGGTTTGAGCGGGGGGGCCCTGAGCAGTTCTTC. Translating it yields CASSRFERGGPEQFF.

V gene TRBV7-9 combines with J gene TRBJ1-5, with 8 bases aligning to TRBD1. V gave up 5 bases and J gave up 0 bases; unmatched junction bases: 9. CDR3 length: 17 residues. Germline V lookup: CDR1 SEHNR, CDR2 FQNEAQ (reference sequence). In DNA, the CDR3 is TGTGCCAGCAGCAGTACCCGGGACAGGTATAGCAATCAGCCCCAGCATTTT. It specifies CASSSTRDRYSNQPQHF.

The chain links TRBV29-1 to TRBJ2-3, with TRBD2 identical over 14 bases. The CDR3 contains 14 residues. Germline trimming cut 6 bases from V and 3 bases from J; bases unmatched to any gene: 2. Germline lookup yields CDR1 SQVTM and CDR2 ANQGSEA. CDR3 sequence (DNA): TGCAGCGTCCGGACTAGCGGGAGGACAGATACGCAGTATTTT. Translating gives CSVRTSGRTDTQYF.

This clone was counted a few times. The rearrangement joins TRBV28 to TRBJ1-1; 8 bases are shared with TRBD1. This CDR3 spans 17 amino acids. Germline CDR1 reads MDHEN; CDR2 reads SYDVKM. With 5 bases clipped from V and 1 base from J, the junction kept 12 bases outside the gene matches. The CDR3, as DNA: TGTGCCAGCAGTGCTCTTCGGACGGACAGGGCGAACACTGAAGCTTTCTTT. As protein: CASSALRTDRANTEAFF.

The gene calls are TRBV5-5 and TRBJ2-2; the match to TRBD2 covers 8 bases. The CDR3 covers 16 residues. The V gene's germline CDR1 is SGHKS and CDR2 YYEKEE (reference sequence). J gave up 1 base and V 0 bases, and 2 bases lay outside the gene matches. CDR3 loop: CASSLGREVNTGELFF. As DNA, the CDR3 is TGTGCCAGCAGCTTGGGGCGGGAGGTGAACACCGGGGAGCTGTTTTTT.

Worth noting for this clone: Other DNA sequences in this specimen translate into the identical CDR3. The V call is TRBV7-2, the J call TRBJ2-7; 9 nucleotides align to TRBD1. Trimming at V came to 1 base and at J to 2 bases, leaving 0 bases not matched to a gene. This CDR3 has 14 residues. Germline V gene data show CDR1 as SGHTA and CDR2 as FQGNSA. CDR3 nucleotides: TGTGCCAGCAGCTTAGGACAGGGGGCCTACGAGCAGTACTTC. Its translation: CASSLGQGAYEQYF. Based on the CDR3 plus reference TRBV7-2 and TRBJ2-7, the full variable domain is GAGVSQSPSNKVTEKGKDVELRCDPISGHTALYWYRQSLGQGLEFLIYFQGNSAPDKSGLPSDRFSAERTGGSVSTLTIQRTQQEDSAVYLCASSLGQGAYEQYFGPGTRLTVT.

CDR3 bases: TGTGCCAGCAGCTCCACCGGACCGCTGAACACTGAAGCTTTCTTT. Protein: CASSSTGPLNTEAFF. V and J are TRBV11-2 and TRBJ1-1, with D unclear. CDR1 is SGHAT and CDR2 is FQNNGV in the germline V gene. The CDR3 is 15 amino acids. Trimming cost V 4 bases and J 0 bases, with 12 bases left between them.

The rearrangement links TRBV14 to TRBJ2-7; 9 nucleotides match TRBD1. The CDR3 spans 16 residues. Looked up from germline, CDR1 is SGHDN and CDR2 is FVKESK. Trimming cost V 5 bases and J 3 bases; bases outside gene matches: 11. CDR3 loop: CASSFLPGQGYYEQYF. In nucleotides, the CDR3 is TGTGCCAGCAGCTTCTTACCGGGACAGGGCTACTACGAGCAGTACTTC.

Comments on this clone: Other DNA sequences in the same sample also yield this CDR3. The chain carries TRBV6-1 and TRBJ1-1; D unclear. The CDR3 runs 13 residues. From germline, CDR1 is MNHNS and CDR2 SASEGT. The V gene lost 2 bases and the J gene lost 1 base, with 5 bases spanning the gap. The CDR3 DNA reads as TGTGCCAGCAGTGAAACGGGGAACACTGAAGCTTTCTTT. It translates to CASSETGNTEAFF.

Here the CDR3 reads CASSSRELGAKNIQYF. CDR3 sequence (DNA): TGTGCCAGCAGCTCCCGAGAGTTGGGGGCCAAAAACATTCAGTACTTC. The chain employs TRBV7-9 and TRBJ2-4; D unclear. V lost 4 bases and J lost 1, with 14 bases in between. Looked up from germline, CDR1 is SEHNR and CDR2 is FQNEAQ (reference sequence). CDR3 length: 16 residues.